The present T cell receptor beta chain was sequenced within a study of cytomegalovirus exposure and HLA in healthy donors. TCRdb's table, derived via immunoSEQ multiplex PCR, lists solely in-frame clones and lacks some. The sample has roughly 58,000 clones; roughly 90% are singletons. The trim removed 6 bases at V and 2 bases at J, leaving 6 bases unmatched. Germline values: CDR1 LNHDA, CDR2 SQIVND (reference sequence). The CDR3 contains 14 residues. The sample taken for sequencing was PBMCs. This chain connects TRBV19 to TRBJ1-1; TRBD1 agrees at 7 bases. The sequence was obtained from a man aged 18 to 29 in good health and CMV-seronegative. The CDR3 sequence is CASSRDRVNTEAFF. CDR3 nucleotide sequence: TGTGCCAGTAGCCGGGACAGAGTAAACACTGAAGCTTTCTTT.